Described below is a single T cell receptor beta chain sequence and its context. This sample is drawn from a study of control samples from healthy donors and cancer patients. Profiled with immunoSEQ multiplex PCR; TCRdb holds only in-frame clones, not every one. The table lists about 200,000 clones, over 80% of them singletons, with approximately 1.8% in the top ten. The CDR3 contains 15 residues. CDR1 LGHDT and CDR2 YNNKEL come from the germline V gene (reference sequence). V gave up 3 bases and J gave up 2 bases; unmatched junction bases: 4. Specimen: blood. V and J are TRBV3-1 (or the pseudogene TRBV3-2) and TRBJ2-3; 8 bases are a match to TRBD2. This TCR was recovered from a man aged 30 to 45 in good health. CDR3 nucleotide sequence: TGTGCCAGCAGCCACCGGGGGGGGTACACAGATACGCAGTATTTT. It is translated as CASSHRGGYTDTQYF.